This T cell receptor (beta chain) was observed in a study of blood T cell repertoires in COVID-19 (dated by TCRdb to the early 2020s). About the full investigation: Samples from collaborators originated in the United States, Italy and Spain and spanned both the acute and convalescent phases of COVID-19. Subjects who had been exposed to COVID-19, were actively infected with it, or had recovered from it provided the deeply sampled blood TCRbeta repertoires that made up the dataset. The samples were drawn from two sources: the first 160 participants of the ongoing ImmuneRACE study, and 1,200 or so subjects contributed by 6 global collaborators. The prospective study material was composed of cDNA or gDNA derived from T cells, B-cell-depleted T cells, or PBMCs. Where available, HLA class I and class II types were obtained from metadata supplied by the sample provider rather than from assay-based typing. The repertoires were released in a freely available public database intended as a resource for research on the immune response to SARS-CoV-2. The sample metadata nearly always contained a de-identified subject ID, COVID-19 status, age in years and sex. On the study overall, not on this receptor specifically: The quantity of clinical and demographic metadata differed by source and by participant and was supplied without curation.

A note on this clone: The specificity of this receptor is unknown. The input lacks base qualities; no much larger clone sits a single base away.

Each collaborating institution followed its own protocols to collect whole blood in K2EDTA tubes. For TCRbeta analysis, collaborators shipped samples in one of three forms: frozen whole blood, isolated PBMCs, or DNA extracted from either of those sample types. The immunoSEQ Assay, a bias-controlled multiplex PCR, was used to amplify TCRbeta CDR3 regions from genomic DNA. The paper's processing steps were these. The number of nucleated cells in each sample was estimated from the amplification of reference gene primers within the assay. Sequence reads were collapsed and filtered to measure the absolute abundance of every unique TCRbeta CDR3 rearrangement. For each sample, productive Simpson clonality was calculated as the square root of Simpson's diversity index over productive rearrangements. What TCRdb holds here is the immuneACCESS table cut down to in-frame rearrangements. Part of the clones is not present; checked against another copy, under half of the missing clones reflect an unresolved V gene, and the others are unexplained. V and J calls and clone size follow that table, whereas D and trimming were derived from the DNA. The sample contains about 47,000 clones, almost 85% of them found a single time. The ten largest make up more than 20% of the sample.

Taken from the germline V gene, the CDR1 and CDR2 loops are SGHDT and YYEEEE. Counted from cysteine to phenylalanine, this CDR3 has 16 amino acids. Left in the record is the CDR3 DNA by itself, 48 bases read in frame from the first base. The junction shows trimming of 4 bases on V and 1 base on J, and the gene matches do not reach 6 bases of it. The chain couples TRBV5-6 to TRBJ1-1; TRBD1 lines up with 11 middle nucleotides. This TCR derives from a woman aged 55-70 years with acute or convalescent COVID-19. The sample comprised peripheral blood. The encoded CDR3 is CASSPGQGVGNTEAFF. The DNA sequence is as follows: TGTGCCAGCAGCCCGGGACAGGGGGTTGGGAACACTGAAGCTTTCTTT.